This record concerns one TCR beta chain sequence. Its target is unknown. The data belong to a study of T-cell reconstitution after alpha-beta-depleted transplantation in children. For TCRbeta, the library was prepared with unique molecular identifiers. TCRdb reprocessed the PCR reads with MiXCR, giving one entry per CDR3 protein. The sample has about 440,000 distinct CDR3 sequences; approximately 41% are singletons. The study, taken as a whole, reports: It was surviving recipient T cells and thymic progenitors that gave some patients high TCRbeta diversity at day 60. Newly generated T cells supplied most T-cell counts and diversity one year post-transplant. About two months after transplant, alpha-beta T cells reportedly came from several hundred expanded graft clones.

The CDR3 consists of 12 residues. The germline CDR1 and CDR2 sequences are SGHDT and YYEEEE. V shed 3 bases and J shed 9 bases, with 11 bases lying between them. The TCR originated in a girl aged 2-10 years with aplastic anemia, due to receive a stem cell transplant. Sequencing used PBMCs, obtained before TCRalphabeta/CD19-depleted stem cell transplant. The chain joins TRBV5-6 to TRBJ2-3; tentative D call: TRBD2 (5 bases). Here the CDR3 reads CASSYTSPTQYF. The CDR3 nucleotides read TGTGCCAGCAGCTACACTAGTCCCACGCAGTATTTT.